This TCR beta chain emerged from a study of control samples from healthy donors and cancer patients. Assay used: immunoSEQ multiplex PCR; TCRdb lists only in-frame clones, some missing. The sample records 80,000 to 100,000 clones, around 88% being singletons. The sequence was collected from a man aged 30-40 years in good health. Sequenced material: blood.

CDR3 region: CASSTQGTGANVLTF. The CDR3 region has the DNA TGCGCCAGCAGCACGCAGGGAACTGGGGCCAACGTCCTGACTTTC. The V and J genes are TRBV5-1 and TRBJ2-6, with D possibly being TRBD1 (5 bases). The germline gives CDR1 SGHRS, CDR2 YFSETQ. The CDR3 totals 15 residues. The V and J ends lost 4 bases and 2 bases respectively, with 10 bases between them.